A single sample gave rise to the 10 T cell receptor beta chains below, sequenced in a study of T cell responses to AZD1222 COVID-19 vaccine (dated by TCRdb to the early 2020s). Library preparation employed the immunoSEQ multiplex PCR assay. In TCRdb, the immuneACCESS table is reduced to in-frame sequences with V and J assigned. These tables do not hold every clone; where another copy was compared, an unresolved V gene accounts for under half, and the others remain unexplained. For this sample there are more than 95,000 clones; about 92% appear just once. The leading ten clones occupy about 4.3% of the sample. The time point label corresponds to: baseline before first vaccination. In light of the paper, this sample's treatment or condition label describes: meningococcal conjugate vaccine given as trial control. The material was peripheral blood, obtained on day 0 of MenACWY control vaccination. All receptors derive from an adult in good health.

V gene TRBV27 combines with J gene TRBJ1-5; no reliable D call. The V gene's germline CDR1 is MNHEY and CDR2 SMNVEV (reference sequence). The CDR3 extends over 15 amino acids. V shed 2 bases and J shed 0 bases, with 8 bases lying between them. The CDR3, as DNA: TGTGCCAGCAGTTTAATAAGGCCTAGCAATCAGCCCCAGCATTTT. Its translation: CASSLIRPSNQPQHF.

V and J are TRBV5-6 and TRBJ2-5; 9 bases are a match to TRBD1. CDR3 length: 15 residues. V lost 0 bases to trimming and J lost 1 base; unmatched junction nucleotides: 1. Germline V gives CDR1 SGHDT, CDR2 YYEEEE. For the CDR3, the DNA is TGTGCCAGCAGCTTGGACAGGGGGCTCCAAGAGACCCAGTACTTC. Amino acid sequence: CASSLDRGLQETQYF.

The chain links TRBV6-5 to TRBJ1-4, with 7 positions matching TRBD1. This CDR3 contains 11 residues. The germline V gene has CDR1 MNHEY and CDR2 SVGAGI. V was pared by 0 bases and J by 15 bases, with 1 base of the junction left unmatched. The CDR3 nucleotides are TGTGCCAGCAGTTACTCGGGACAGTTGTTTTTT. Translated: CASSYSGQLFF.

The V gene is TRBV29-1, the J gene TRBJ2-3; D is perhaps TRBD1 (6 bases). V was shortened by 7 bases and J by 3 bases, with 17 bases between the two germline ends. Germline V gene lookup returns CDR1 SQVTM and CDR2 ANQGSEA. CDR3 size: 14 residues. CDR3 sequence (DNA): TGCAGCGGAGCAGGGGTGGGGTTGACAGATACGCAGTATTTT. It specifies CSGAGVGLTDTQYF.

The CDR3 nucleotides read TGTGCCAGCTCACTCCTGGGCAGGACGGATGGCTACACCTTC. It encodes CASSLLGRTDGYTF. The V call is TRBV2, the J call TRBJ1-2; D is undetermined. Trimming took 8 bases from V and 6 from J, leaving 19 bases between them. The CDR3 sequence is 14 residues long. Germline V CDR1 and CDR2: SNHLY, FYNNEI.

The chain combines TRBV5-6 with TRBJ2-7, with 11 nucleotides matching TRBD2. The CDR3 loop spans 15 amino acids. In germline, CDR1 is SGHDT, CDR2 YYEEEE. V was pared by 0 bases and J by 4 bases, with 3 bases of the junction left unmatched. CDR3 region: CASSLGLAGFYEQYF. The CDR3 nucleotides are TGTGCCAGCAGCTTGGGACTAGCGGGATTTTACGAGCAGTACTTC. The full variable domain, completed using reference TRBV5-6 and TRBJ2-7, is DAGVTQSPTHLIKTRGQQVTLRCSPKSGHDTVSWYQQALGQGPQFIFQYYEEEERQRGNFPDRFSGHQFPNYSSELNVNALLLGDSALYLCASSLGLAGFYEQYFGPGTRLTVT.

This clone was seen a single time. V is TRBV4-2 and J is TRBJ1-5; 10 nucleotides align to TRBD1. Germline V lookup: CDR1 LGHNA, CDR2 YNFKEQ. The V and J ends lost 0 bases and 3 bases, in that order; junction bases with no gene match: 5. The CDR3 covers 17 residues. In DNA form, the CDR3 reads TGTGCCAGCAGCCAAGAAGACAGGGGGCTTACCAATCAGCCCCAGCATTTT. Protein: CASSQEDRGLTNQPQHF.

This chain links TRBV7-9 with TRBJ2-2; 8 positions agree with TRBD1. Losses at the gene ends were 5 bases for V and 5 bases for J; bases not matched to a gene: 7. CDR3 length: 15 amino acids. CDR1 and CDR2 (germline): SEHNR, FQNEAQ (reference sequence). The CDR3 nucleotides are TGTGCCAGCAGCAGCAGGGGGCGCGGGACCGGGGAGCTGTTTTTT. It translates to CASSSRGRGTGELFF.

This clone was seen a single time. J is TRBJ1-1 and V is TRBV9; D gene ambiguous. V lost 0 bases and J lost 5, with 11 bases in between. The CDR3 is 14 amino acids. Germline CDR1 is SGDLS and CDR2 is YYNGEE. The CDR3 DNA reads as TGTGCCAGCAGCGTAGTACGGGGAGGGACTGAAGCTTTCTTT. It encodes CASSVVRGGTEAFF.

The V gene is TRBV24-1, the J gene TRBJ2-5; TRBD1 might be the D (6 bases). Germline loops: CDR1 KGHDR, CDR2 SFDVKD. V was trimmed by 4 bases and J by 3 bases, leaving 20 bases between them. This CDR3 has 17 amino acids. In nucleotides, the CDR3 is TGTGCCACCAGTGACCCCCCCGGGGCCCCAGGGGAAGAGACCCAGTACTTC. Encoded protein: CATSDPPGAPGEETQYF.